The 24 T cell receptor beta chains reported below all come from one sample, sequenced in a study of neurological immune-mediated disorders. Each CDR3 protein gets one entry after TCRdb re-called the 5' RACE reads with MiXCR. The data show tens of thousands of distinct CDR3 sequences, about 13% seen once. Specimen: PBMCs. These receptors all stem from a woman aged 60-75 years with HTLV-1-associated myelopathy (HAM/TSP).

This clonotype was detected many times. The rearrangement joins TRBV11-3 to TRBJ2-1; weak D call: TRBD1 (6 bases). Germline lookup yields CDR1 SGHNT and CDR2 YENEEA. V was shortened by 6 bases and J by 10 bases, with 10 bases between the two germline ends. This CDR3 has 11 residues. CDR3 in amino acids: CASRVQGEQFF. The DNA of the CDR3 is TGTGCCAGCAGGGTCCAGGGGGAGCAGTTCTTC.

The sample holds many counts of this clonotype. The chain uses TRBV19 and TRBJ2-1; D gene unclear. Looked up from germline, CDR1 is LNHDA and CDR2 is SQIVND (reference sequence). There are 13 residues in the CDR3. Trimming left V 5 bases short and J 6 bases short, with 11 bases between. Written as DNA, the CDR3 is TGTGCCAGTAGTCTCCTATACCCCAATGAGCAGTTCTTC. This codes for CASSLLYPNEQFF.

This clonotype was detected a few times. This sequence joins TRBV15 and TRBJ2-2, with D tentatively TRBD2 (5 bases). Germline V lookup: CDR1 LNHNV, CDR2 YYDKDF (reference sequence). The CDR3 is made up of 16 amino acids. Trimming pared 0 bases from V and 6 bases from J, leaving 14 bases between. CDR3 loop: CATSRDIRGSPGELFF. In DNA form, the CDR3 reads TGTGCCACCAGCAGAGATATTCGGGGATCACCCGGGGAGCTGTTTTTT.

In its sample, this clonotype was seen many times. The chain is built from TRBV5-1 and TRBJ2-7; D ambiguous. V was cut by 4 bases and J by 1 base, with 12 bases left in between. The CDR3 has 14 residues. Germline loops: CDR1 SGHRS, CDR2 YFSETQ. The CDR3: CASSLDWDSYEQYF. In DNA form, the CDR3 reads TGCGCCAGCAGCCTCGACTGGGATTCCTACGAGCAGTACTTC.

This clonotype has at least ten counts. The V gene is TRBV6-6, the J gene TRBJ2-7; 10 positions agree with TRBD2. V gave up 4 bases and J gave up 1 base; unmatched junction bases: 16. CDR3 length: 19 amino acids. CDR1 and CDR2 (germline): MNHNY, SVGAGI (reference sequence). The CDR3 is CASSFPRQLAGHRSYEQYF. The CDR3 DNA reads as TGTGCCAGCAGTTTCCCTCGGCAACTAGCGGGGCACCGTTCCTACGAGCAGTACTTC.

Ten or more counts support this clonotype. The chain joins TRBV30 to TRBJ2-1, with TRBD2 as a possible D gene (6 bases). CDR1 and CDR2 (germline): GTSNPN, SVGIG (reference sequence). V was shortened by 0 bases and J by 9 bases, with 12 bases between the two germline ends. The CDR3 has 13 residues. CDR3 nucleotide sequence: TGTGCCTGGAGTGTAAAGGGGACTTTTGAGCAGTTCTTC. Translated: CAWSVKGTFEQFF. Looking up the rest from reference TRBV30 and TRBJ2-1 gives the full variable domain: SQTIHQWPATLVQPVGSPLSLECTVEGTSNPNLYWYRQAAGRGLQLLFYSVGIGQISSEVPQNLSASRPQDRQFILSSKKLLLSDSGFYLCAWSVKGTFEQFFGPGTRLTVL.

This clonotype has a count of ten or more. The chain joins TRBV10-1 to TRBJ2-4; 7 nucleotides match TRBD1. Trimming removed 6 bases from V and 0 bases from J; junction bases left unmatched: 5. The CDR3 has 15 amino acids. Germline values: CDR1 WNHNN, CDR2 SYGVQD (reference sequence). Here the CDR3 reads CASSRDSLAKNIQYF. The CDR3 bases are TGCGCCAGCAGCCGGGACAGCCTAGCCAAAAACATTCAGTACTTC.

This chain links TRBV6-5 with TRBJ2-5; 7 nucleotides agree with TRBD2. V was pared by 2 bases and J by 4 bases, with 1 base of the junction left unmatched. CDR3 length: 13 residues. Germline assignment: CDR1 MNHEY and CDR2 SVGAGI. This CDR3 reads CASSYRGVETQYF. In nucleotides, the CDR3 is TGTGCCAGCAGTTACCGGGGGGTAGAGACCCAGTACTTC.

This clonotype was recorded many times. The genes are TRBV5-1 and TRBJ2-2; a possible D gene is TRBD2 (5 bases). The length of the CDR3 is 14 residues. The germline V gene encodes CDR1 SGHRS and CDR2 YFSETQ. Trimming cost V 5 bases and J 6 bases, with 14 bases left between them. CDR3 DNA: TGCGCCAGCAGACGCGGGCTTTTTGCCGGGGAGCTGTTTTTT. Amino acid sequence: CASRRGLFAGELFF.

This clonotype was seen repeatedly, ten times or more. The rearrangement joins TRBV20-1 to TRBJ2-1; perhaps D is TRBD1 or TRBD2 (5 bases each). CDR1 and CDR2 from the germline V gene are DFQATT and SNEGSKA (reference sequence). V was trimmed by 5 bases and J by 7 bases, leaving 15 bases between them. The CDR3 covers 13 residues. In DNA form, the CDR3 reads TGCAGTGCTTCCCGGGACGGGGTTAATGAGCAGTTCTTC. It translates to CSASRDGVNEQFF.

In its sample, this clonotype was seen many times. The gene calls are TRBV5-1 and TRBJ2-5, with TRBD1 matching over 8 bases. The CDR3 spans 15 residues. Germline V gene data show CDR1 as SGHRS and CDR2 as YFSETQ. J was trimmed by 2 bases and V by 0 bases; bases with no gene match: 3. CDR3 DNA: TGCGCCAGCAGCTTGGAGGACAGGGCACAAGAGACCCAGTACTTC. Residues: CASSLEDRAQETQYF.

This clonotype was seen at least ten times. The rearrangement joins TRBV5-1 to TRBJ2-1; no firm D call. Trimming left V 0 bases short and J 1 base short, with 8 bases between. This CDR3 region has 15 residues. Per the germline V gene, CDR1 is SGHRS and CDR2 is YFSETQ. As DNA, the CDR3 is TGCGCCAGCAGCTTGGAGTTAGCTTCCTACAATGAGCAGTTCTTC. As protein: CASSLELASYNEQFF.

This clonotype was observed at least ten times. This chain uses TRBV20-1 with TRBJ1-4, with a weak D call TRBD1 (6 bases). V lost 1 base, J lost 8 bases, and 8 bases lay in between. This CDR3 is 12 amino acids long. CDR1 and CDR2 (germline): DFQATT, SNEGSKA (reference sequence). Here the CDR3 DNA reads TGCAGTGCTAGAGTGGGGGCCGAAAAACTGTTTTTT. Encoded protein: CSARVGAEKLFF.

This clonotype was seen at least ten times. The CDR3 DNA is TGCAGCGTTGAATACGGGGGAATGAGGGAGCAGTACTTC. It encodes CSVEYGGMREQYF. The chain couples TRBV29-1 to TRBJ2-7, with D possibly being TRBD2 (6 bases). This CDR3 region has 13 residues. Between the trimmed V and J ends, which lost 2 bases and 7 bases, there was a span of 15 bases. Germline CDR1 is SQVTM and CDR2 is ANQGSEA.

At least ten counts were recorded for this clonotype. The rearrangement joins TRBV6-6 to TRBJ1-6; 10 nucleotides align to TRBD1. This CDR3 region has 16 residues. The V gene end was trimmed by 5 bases and the J gene end by 9 bases; junction bases not matched to a gene: 10. Germline V CDR1 and CDR2: MNHNY, SVGAGI (reference sequence). The CDR3 is CASSHPPGQGTSPLHF. The CDR3 coding sequence is TGTGCCAGCAGTCACCCTCCGGGACAGGGGACTTCACCCCTCCACTTT.

This clonotype showed up many times. This chain connects TRBV5-1 to TRBJ2-2; possibly TRBD1 for D (6 bases). The CDR3 runs 15 residues. Germline V lookup: CDR1 SGHRS, CDR2 YFSETQ. V was shortened by 2 bases and J by 4 bases, with 12 bases between the two germline ends. CDR3 bases: TGCGCCAGCAGCTTTAGGACAGAGTCCACCGGGGAGCTGTTTTTT. Translated: CASSFRTESTGELFF. The whole variable domain, filled in from reference TRBV5-1 and TRBJ2-2, reads KAGVTQTPRYLIKTRGQQVTLSCSPISGHRSVSWYQQTPGQGLQFLFEYFSETQRNKGNFPGRFSGRQFSNSRSEMNVSTLELGDSALYLCASSFRTESTGELFFGEGSRLTVL.

The V gene is TRBV14, the J gene TRBJ2-7, with no clear D. The CDR3 consists of 15 residues. CDR1 and CDR2 (germline): SGHDN, FVKESK. V was pared by 3 bases and J by 7 bases, with 19 bases between. The CDR3 protein is CASSHGIAGVWEQYF. CDR3 bases: TGTGCCAGCAGCCATGGAATAGCAGGAGTTTGGGAGCAGTACTTC.

This clonotype came up many times. The CDR3 region has the DNA TGTGCCAGCAGCCCGACCCGGGGAGCTGGGGAGCTGTTTTTT. Encoded protein: CASSPTRGAGELFF. The J gene is TRBJ2-2, the V gene TRBV7-7; D may be TRBD2 (5 bases). This CDR3 has 14 amino acids. V shed 5 bases and J shed 8 bases, with 15 bases lying between them. Germline-derived CDR1 and CDR2 are SSHAT and FNYEAQ (reference sequence).

This clonotype was picked up many times. J is TRBJ2-3 and V is TRBV13; D is perhaps TRBD1 (6 bases). This CDR3 region has 15 residues. Germline lookup yields CDR1 PRHDT and CDR2 FYEKMQ (reference sequence). With 4 bases removed from V and 8 bases from J, the gap between germline ends came to 19 bases. The CDR3 DNA reads as TGTGCCAGCAGCTCCCCTGGGACACTTAGGCGTACGCAGTATTTT. It codes for CASSSPGTLRRTQYF.

This clonotype showed up many times. The chain joins TRBV7-2 to TRBJ2-1; D is undetermined. In germline, CDR1 is SGHTA, CDR2 FQGNSA. Between the trimmed V and J ends, which lost 3 bases and 4 bases, there was a span of 13 bases. This CDR3 region has 15 residues. The CDR3 sequence: CASSFLDGDYNEQFF. CDR3 nucleotide sequence: TGTGCCAGCAGCTTTCTAGACGGAGATTACAATGAGCAGTTCTTC.

This clonotype was found many times. This chain uses TRBV20-1 with TRBJ2-1, with D perhaps assigned TRBD1 or TRBD2 (5 bases each). Trimming took off 6 bases at V and 1 base at J, with 10 bases between the two ends. There are 13 residues in the CDR3. In germline, CDR1 is DFQATT, CDR2 SNEGSKA (reference sequence). The CDR3 nucleotides are TGCAGTGCCCGGTGGGGGTCCTACAATGAGCAGTTCTTC. Translation gives CSARWGSYNEQFF.

This clonotype occurred many times. This rearrangement joins TRBV5-6 to TRBJ2-1; D is uncertain. V dropped 0 bases and J dropped 1 base, with 14 bases sitting between them. The CDR3 totals 17 residues. Germline assignment: CDR1 SGHDT and CDR2 YYEEEE. This chain's CDR3 is CASSLAGPLVSYNEQFF. The DNA for the CDR3 is TGTGCCAGCAGCTTGGCCGGTCCTCTGGTTTCCTACAATGAGCAGTTCTTC.

There are many counts of this clonotype. The J gene is TRBJ2-6, the V gene TRBV10-3; 8 bases map to TRBD1. Losses at the gene ends were 2 bases for V and 4 bases for J; bases not matched to a gene: 4. Germline lookup yields CDR1 ENHRY and CDR2 SYGVKD. The CDR3 has 16 amino acids. CDR3 bases: TGTGCCATCAGTGAGCCGACAGGGGCCGGGGCCAACGTCCTGACTTTC. Translated, it gives CAISEPTGAGANVLTF.

The chain couples TRBV20-1 to TRBJ2-1; D is unclear. Germline CDR1 is DFQATT and CDR2 is SNEGSKA (reference sequence). The CDR3 is made up of 14 amino acids. The germline V and J ends were trimmed by 1 base and 0 bases, with 7 bases remaining between them. The CDR3 nucleotides read TGCAGTGCTAGAGTCTTCGGCTCCTACAATGAGCAGTTCTTC. Residues: CSARVFGSYNEQFF.